This T cell receptor beta chain is drawn from a study of blood T cell repertoires in COVID-19. Enrollment of patients from Seattle took place during active infection, with longitudinal follow-up. The data were produced by immunoSEQ multiplex PCR, yet TCRdb's version contains in-frame clones alone and is incomplete. The sample lists some 200,000 clones, approximately 87% occurring once. The V gene's germline CDR1 is ENHRY and CDR2 SYGVKD. With 3 bases removed from V and 1 base from J, the gap between germline ends came to 10 bases. This CDR3 is 15 amino acids long. The chain uses TRBV10-3 and TRBJ1-5, with D perhaps matching TRBD1 (6 bases). The sequence was collected from a woman aged 55-69 years with COVID-19, enrolled during active disease. Sequencing used peripheral blood. This CDR3 reads CAISETGWSNQPQHF. As DNA, the CDR3 is TGTGCCATCAGTGAAACAGGGTGGAGCAATCAGCCCCAGCATTTT.